A selection of T cell receptor beta chains follows, all from one sample in a study of cytotoxic CD8 clonotypes in ibrutinib-treated CLL. Repertoires were generated with immunoSEQ multiplex PCR, while TCRdb's copy carries only in-frame clones and drops some. Among under 150,000 clones listed, about 91% were seen once. The sample consisted of PBMCs, taken after 12 months of ibrutinib treatment. These receptors all come from a human donor with chronic lymphocytic leukemia. Both conserved end residues are part of each CDR3. D genes are given only for firm matches. Clone size appears in some rows only: once, few, many, or a class for an expanded clone.

v_call	clone_size	j_call	d_call	cdr3_nt	cdr3_aa
TRBV28	.	TRBJ1-2	.	TGTGCCAGCAGTTTCGGGTTTAATAGGCCTAACTATGGCTACACCTTC	CASSFGFNRPNYGYTF
TRBV28	once	TRBJ1-1	.	TGTGCCAGCAGTGGCGGAACAGGGCTCCCTGAAGCTTTCTTT	CASSGGTGLPEAFF
TRBV28	.	TRBJ2-2	TRBD2	TGTGCCAGCAGTTTGTGGGGGGGCACCGGGGAGCTGTTTTTT	CASSLWGGTGELFF
TRBV6-1	.	TRBJ2-7	.	TGTGCCAGCAGCTACCGGACTTTTAGGTGGTACGAGCAGTACTTC	CASSYRTFRWYEQYF
TRBV5-4	.	TRBJ2-7	.	TGTGCCAGCAGCTTGTCACAGGGTTACGAGCAGTACTTC	CASSLSQGYEQYF
TRBV5-1	.	TRBJ2-5	.	TGCGCCAGCAGCTTGCCCAGACTAGTCGGGTATCAAGAGACCCAGTACTTC	CASSLPRLVGYQETQYF
TRBV7-2	.	TRBJ2-7	.	TGTGCCAGCAGCTTGGGGCTAGAGGGGGAGCAGTACTTC	CASSLGLEGEQYF
TRBV19	once	TRBJ2-3	TRBD1	TGTGCCAGTAGTATCCCCGGGACAGCCTTTAGCACAGATACGCAGTATTTT	CASSIPGTAFSTDTQYF
TRBV9	.	TRBJ2-7	.	TGTGCCAGCAGCCGCTCTAGCTCGGCCTACGAGCAGTACTTC	CASSRSSSAYEQYF
TRBV25-1	.	TRBJ1-1	.	TGTGCCAGCAGTCCAATGAGTATCTTGAACACTGAAGCTTTCTTT	CASSPMSILNTEAFF
TRBV9	.	TRBJ2-3	.	TGTGCCAGCAGCGACGGGACGGGAGAATTATGGAATACGCAGTATTTT	CASSDGTGELWNTQYF
TRBV2	.	TRBJ2-7	TRBD1	TGTGCCAGCACCGGGCCTCAGGGGGACGAGCAGTACTTC	CASTGPQGDEQYF
TRBV6-5	once	TRBJ2-7	.	TGTGCCAGCAGTTACCAGGACTCAGCCTACGAGCAGTACTTC	CASSYQDSAYEQYF
TRBV5-1	.	TRBJ2-7	.	TGCGCCAGCCGGGACCTCTACGAGCAGTACTTC	CASRDLYEQYF
TRBV18	.	TRBJ2-1	.	TGTGCCAGCTCACCAGCCGGGATTAATGAGCAGTTCTTC	CASSPAGINEQFF
TRBV29-1	.	TRBJ1-1	TRBD1	TGCAGCGGTGACAGGGGGCAAACTGAAGCTTTCTTT	CSGDRGQTEAFF
TRBV18	.	TRBJ2-1	.	TGTGCCAGCTCACTCCTACAAGAGACCTACAATGAGCAGTTCTTC	CASSLLQETYNEQFF
TRBV13	.	TRBJ2-5	TRBD2	TGTGCCAGCAGCTTAGGCCGGGGAGGGGAGACCCAGTACTTC	CASSLGRGGETQYF
TRBV6-6	once	TRBJ1-3	TRBD1	TGTGCCAGCAGTCGGGGGACAGGGAGATACGGTGGCACCATATATTTT	CASSRGTGRYGGTIYF
TRBV9	.	TRBJ2-1	.	TGTGCCAGCAGCGTAGAAATCTCGTACAATGAGCAGTTCTTC	CASSVEISYNEQFF
TRBV25-1	once	TRBJ2-7	.	TGTGCCAGCAGTGAATGGTACGCAGGGGCCTCGCTGTACTTC	CASSEWYAGASLYF
TRBV28	.	TRBJ1-5	.	TGTGCCAGCAGACCCCCCCCGGGGGAGGGTTATCAGCCCCAGCATTTT	CASRPPPGEGYQPQHF
TRBV2	.	TRBJ1-5	.	TGTGCCAGCAGTGACGTAAGGCGTGGTCAGCCCCAGCATTTT	CASSDVRRGQPQHF
TRBV19	.	TRBJ2-1	.	TGTGCCAGTAGTACAGGGTCCTACAATGAGCAGTTCTTC	CASSTGSYNEQFF
TRBV2	.	TRBJ1-4	.	TGTGCCAGCAGTTTAGGGAGAACTAATGAAAAACTGTTTTTT	CASSLGRTNEKLFF
TRBV19	.	TRBJ2-1	.	TGTGCCAGTAGTATTACAGGGATCGCCAATGAGCAGTTCTTC	CASSITGIANEQFF
TRBV5-1	.	TRBJ1-4	TRBD1	TGCGCCAGCAGCTGGGGACAGAACTCTAATGAAAAACTGTTTTTT	CASSWGQNSNEKLFF
TRBV7-9	.	TRBJ2-1	TRBD2	TGTGCCAGCAGCTTAATCCCGACTAGCGGGGGCTACAATGAGCAGTTCTTC	CASSLIPTSGGYNEQFF
TRBV15	.	TRBJ2-1	TRBD2	TGTGCCACCAGCATGACTAGCGGAACCTACAATGAGCAGTTCTTC	CATSMTSGTYNEQFF
TRBV7-2	.	TRBJ2-7	.	TGTGCCAGCAGCTTTGACAGAGCCTACGAGCAGTACTTC	CASSFDRAYEQYF
TRBV4-1	.	TRBJ2-1	.	TGCGCCAGCAGCCAAGATCGGACCGACGATGAGCAGTTCTTC	CASSQDRTDDEQFF
TRBV20-1	.	TRBJ2-1	.	TGCAGTGCTAACAGCCACCGGGAGCAGTTCTTC	CSANSHREQFF
TRBV6-5	.	TRBJ2-7	.	TGTGCCAGCGACGGAAGCGGAGGCTCAAACTACGAGCAGTACTTC	CASDGSGGSNYEQYF
TRBV4-2	.	TRBJ2-1	.	TGTGCCAGCAGCCAAGGGCTAGCACTTTACAATGAGCAGTTCTTC	CASSQGLALYNEQFF
TRBV20-1	.	TRBJ2-7	.	TGCAGTGTACAGGGCCCGGGCGAGCAGTACTTC	CSVQGPGEQYF
TRBV6-6	.	TRBJ2-2	.	TGTGCCAGCAGTTACCCTCTAAGTACCGGGGAGCTGTTTTTT	CASSYPLSTGELFF
TRBV2	.	TRBJ2-7	TRBD2	TGTGCCAGCGTATTTAGCGGGGTACCCTACGAGCAGTACTTC	CASVFSGVPYEQYF
TRBV7-2	.	TRBJ2-3	TRBD2	TGTGCCAGCAGCTTACAAAGCGGGAGGGGCACAGATACGCAGTATTTT	CASSLQSGRGTDTQYF
TRBV9	once	TRBJ1-2	.	TGTGCCAGCAGCGATACCGGGACGGGTCATCGTGAGGACTATGGCTACACCTTC	CASSDTGTGHREDYGYTF
TRBV28	once	TRBJ1-5	TRBD1	TGTGCCAGCAGTTTATTCCGACAGGGGAATCAGCCCCAGCATTTT	CASSLFRQGNQPQHF
TRBV4-3	.	TRBJ2-1	.	TGCGCCAGCAGCCAAGATTATGGGGGCTCTCCGATCAATGAGCAGTTCTTC	CASSQDYGGSPINEQFF
TRBV7-9	.	TRBJ2-3	.	TGTGCCAGCAGGAGCGAGCCAGGGACCCCAGATACGCAGTATTTT	CASRSEPGTPDTQYF
TRBV25-1	.	TRBJ2-1	.	TGTGCCAGCAGCGACGGCGGGCAGGGTAGAAATGAGCAGTTCTTC	CASSDGGQGRNEQFF
TRBV9	.	TRBJ2-1	.	TGTGCCAGCAGCGTTCGTATAAGGAATGAGCAGTTCTTC	CASSVRIRNEQFF
TRBV27	.	TRBJ1-5	.	TGTGCCAGCAGTGCAGGGGTTATGTCTGGCAATCAGCCCCAGCATTTT	CASSAGVMSGNQPQHF
TRBV28	.	TRBJ2-7	.	TGTGCCAGCAGTTCTACCGTACAGGGAAACAAGTACTTC	CASSSTVQGNKYF
TRBV9	.	TRBJ1-4	.	TGTGCCAGCAGCAAAACAGGGACAACTAATGAAAAACTGTTTTTT	CASSKTGTTNEKLFF